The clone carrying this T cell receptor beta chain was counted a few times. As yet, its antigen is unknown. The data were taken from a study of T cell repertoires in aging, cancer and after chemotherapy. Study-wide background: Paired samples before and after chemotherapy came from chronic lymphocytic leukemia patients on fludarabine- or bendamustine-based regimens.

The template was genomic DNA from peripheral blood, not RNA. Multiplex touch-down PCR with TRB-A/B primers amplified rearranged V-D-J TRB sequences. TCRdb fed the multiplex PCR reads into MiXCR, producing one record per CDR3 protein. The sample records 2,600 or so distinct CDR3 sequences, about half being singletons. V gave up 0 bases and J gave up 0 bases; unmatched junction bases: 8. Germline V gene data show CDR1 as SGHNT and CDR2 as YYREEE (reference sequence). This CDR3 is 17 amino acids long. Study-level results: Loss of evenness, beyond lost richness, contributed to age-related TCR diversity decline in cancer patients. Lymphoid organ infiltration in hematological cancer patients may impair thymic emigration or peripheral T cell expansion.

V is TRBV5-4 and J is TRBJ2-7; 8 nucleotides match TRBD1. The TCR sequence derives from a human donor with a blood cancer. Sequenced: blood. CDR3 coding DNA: TGTGCCAGCAGCTTGGGGACAGGGACGGCTTACTCCTACGAGCAGTACTTC. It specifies CASSLGTGTAYSYEQYF.